This is a list of T cell receptor beta chains from one sample in a study of OX40 agonist ivuxolimab in advanced cancers. Measured with immunoSEQ multiplex PCR; TCRdb has only the in-frame clones, and not every one. This sample carries around 83,000 clones, less than 95% of them seen once, and the ten largest clones take roughly 1.6%. Here the sequenced sample was CD4+ or CD8+ T cells sorted from blood, taken in a trial of the OX40 agonist ivuxolimab. These receptors were taken from an adult with an advanced solid tumor such as melanoma, head and neck, liver or kidney cancer. Each CDR3 is given with its conserved first and last residue. The order of the fields is CDR3 DNA, CDR3 protein, D gene, V gene, clone size, J gene. The D gene is left open where the match is weak. Where a row states a size, it is once, few, many or the class of an expanded clone; other rows omit it.

TGTGCCAGTAGTCCCGGTACCACAGGGGTGAACTATGGCTACACCTTC,CASSPGTTGVNYGYTF,TRBD1,TRBV19,few,TRBJ1-2
TGTGCCAGCAGTTACTCTCCGACCGGTCAATACGAGCAGTACTTC,CASSYSPTGQYEQYF,-,TRBV6-6,-,TRBJ2-7
TGTGCCAGCTCACCTCGATTTCAAGAGACCCAGTACTTC,CASSPRFQETQYF,-,TRBV18,-,TRBJ2-5
TGTGCCAGCAGCTCGCCCGGGACAGGCTACGAGCAGTACTTC,CASSSPGTGYEQYF,TRBD1,TRBV5-4,-,TRBJ2-7
TGTGCCAGTAGTACCGTTAATTCCGGGACTAGCGGGAGAGTCTACGAGCAGTACTTC,CASSTVNSGTSGRVYEQYF,TRBD2,TRBV19,once,TRBJ2-7
TGTGCCAGCAAGACCATGAACACTGAAGCTTTCTTT,CASKTMNTEAFF,-,TRBV6-5,-,TRBJ1-1
TGTGCAAAGGGAGCAACTAATGAAAAACTGTTTTTT,CAKGATNEKLFF,-,TRBV30,few,TRBJ1-4
TGTGCCAGCCGGGAGGGCGGGGAGCAGTACTTC,CASREGGEQYF,TRBD2,TRBV19,-,TRBJ2-7
TGCGCCAGCAGCCCATCCACCGGGACGAACACCGGGGAGCTGTTTTTT,CASSPSTGTNTGELFF,-,TRBV5-1,-,TRBJ2-2
TGTGCCAGCAGCTTACAGACGGGGAACACTGAAGCTTTCTTT,CASSLQTGNTEAFF,-,TRBV7-6,once,TRBJ1-1
TGTGCCAGCAGCTTTACCCAGGGGAGAGGTGGAAACACCATATATTTT,CASSFTQGRGGNTIYF,-,TRBV5-4,-,TRBJ1-3
TGTGCCAGCAGTGAGTGGGTGGCTGGGGCCAACGTCCTGACTTTC,CASSEWVAGANVLTF,-,TRBV2,-,TRBJ2-6
TGTGCCAGCAGCTTAGCTAGCGGGAACAATGAGCAGTTCTTC,CASSLASGNNEQFF,TRBD2,TRBV7-2,-,TRBJ2-1
TGTGCCAGCAGCGTAGGGGGGTATAACACTGAAGCTTTCTTT,CASSVGGYNTEAFF,-,TRBV9,-,TRBJ1-1
TGTGCCAGCAGCTTGGCCTGGAGTAGCGGGAACTCCTACGAGCAGTACTTC,CASSLAWSSGNSYEQYF,TRBD2,TRBV5-8,-,TRBJ2-7
TGTGCCAGCAGCGCGGCCGGGACACCGGAAAACACCGGGGAGCTGTTTTTT,CASSAAGTPENTGELFF,-,TRBV9,-,TRBJ2-2
TGCGCCAGCAGCCAGGGGACCACCTACTACGAGCAGTACTTC,CASSQGTTYYEQYF,-,TRBV5-1,-,TRBJ2-7
TGTGCCATCAAGGGTACGGGAGGGGGCACTGAAGCTTTCTTT,CAIKGTGGGTEAFF,-,TRBV10-3,-,TRBJ1-1
TGTGCCAGCAGTTACTTTGGCAGGAAATCCTACGAGCAGTACTTC,CASSYFGRKSYEQYF,-,TRBV6-5,-,TRBJ2-7
TGTGCCAGCAGTCAGACAGGGGCAATGAACACTGAAGCTTTCTTT,CASSQTGAMNTEAFF,TRBD1,TRBV28,few,TRBJ1-1
TGTGCCTGGAATTTGGGCAGCCTCTACACTGAAGCTTTCTTT,CAWNLGSLYTEAFF,-,TRBV30,few,TRBJ1-1
TGTGCCTGGAGGTGGAGCGGGAGGGCCAATGAGCAGTTCTTC,CAWRWSGRANEQFF,TRBD2,TRBV30,-,TRBJ2-1
TGTGCCAGCAGCTTGGGGACAGGGACTAGCGGCTTTAAATCCTACGAGCAGTACTTC,CASSLGTGTSGFKSYEQYF,TRBD2,TRBV5-6,-,TRBJ2-7
TGCGCCAGCAGCTTGGAGTGGACAGAAAAACTGTTTTTT,CASSLEWTEKLFF,-,TRBV5-1,-,TRBJ1-4
TGTGCCAGCAGCCAAGGAGGAGCGGTGGGGAACACAGATACGCAGTATTTT,CASSQGGAVGNTDTQYF,-,TRBV4-2,-,TRBJ2-3
TGTGCCACCAGCCCGCGCAGGAACTATGAAAAACTGTTTTTT,CATSPRRNYEKLFF,-,TRBV15,-,TRBJ1-4
TGTGCAAGTCGCTTAGCCCCCGGGCGGGAGGTCATCGAGCAGTACTTC,CASRLAPGREVIEQYF,-,TRBV12-2,-,TRBJ2-7
TGTGCCAGCAGTGCACAGGGGGGTGGCACTGAAGCTTTCTTT,CASSAQGGGTEAFF,TRBD1,TRBV6-1,once,TRBJ1-1
TGTGCCAGCAGCTTCCGGGACAGGGGTGGGCCCCAGCATTTT,CASSFRDRGGPQHF,TRBD1,TRBV5-6,-,TRBJ1-5
TGCGCCAGCAGCCATTCAGGGGAGCTGTTTTTT,CASSHSGELFF,-,TRBV4-1,-,TRBJ2-2
TGTGCCAGTAGTACCCGGACAAACACCGGGGAGCTGTTTTTT,CASSTRTNTGELFF,-,TRBV19,-,TRBJ2-2
TGTGCCAGCAGCTTACGGGCGGAGACGACCTACGAGCAGTACTTC,CASSLRAETTYEQYF,-,TRBV7-9,-,TRBJ2-7
TGTGCCAGCAGGACCGGGACTAGCGGGAGTAGTGAGCAGTTCTTC,CASRTGTSGSSEQFF,TRBD2,TRBV6-5,-,TRBJ2-1
TGTGCCAGCTCACCTCCCATGGGAGGCGAGCAGTACTTC,CASSPPMGGEQYF,-,TRBV18,-,TRBJ2-7
TGTGCCAGCGCGCTAGCAGAGGGCTCGAGAGAGACCCAGTACTTC,CASALAEGSRETQYF,-,TRBV6-5,-,TRBJ2-5
TGTGCCAGCAGCCCCTCGGTGGATAGCAATCAGCCCCAGCATTTT,CASSPSVDSNQPQHF,-,TRBV6-1,-,TRBJ1-5
TGTGCCACGAAGGCAGGGTTCTGGGAAAACACTGAAGCTTTCTTT,CATKAGFWENTEAFF,-,TRBV6-1,-,TRBJ1-1
TGTGCCAGCAGCCTAAAAGAGACAGGGGTCACCGGGGAGCTGTTTTTT,CASSLKETGVTGELFF,TRBD1,TRBV4-2,-,TRBJ2-2
TGTGCCAGCAGTGTTGTGTGGGAGGGCAAAAACATTCAGTACTTC,CASSVVWEGKNIQYF,TRBD2,TRBV6-1,-,TRBJ2-4
TGCAGCGTTGAAGGGCCGGGGGGCACTGAAGCTTTCTTT,CSVEGPGGTEAFF,-,TRBV29-1,once,TRBJ1-1
TGCGCCAGCAGCTTGGGAGCTTCCTACGAGCAGTACTTC,CASSLGASYEQYF,-,TRBV5-1,once,TRBJ2-7
TGTGCCACCAGCAGAGATAGGGCGGAGAGACTGTTTTTT,CATSRDRAERLFF,-,TRBV15,-,TRBJ1-4
TGTGCCAGCAGCCCACTAGCGGCCTGGGAGCAGTACTTC,CASSPLAAWEQYF,TRBD2,TRBV7-2,-,TRBJ2-7